This T cell receptor beta chain was recovered during a study of T cell clones after liver transplantation. Clones were read by immunoSEQ multiplex PCR, and TCRdb kept only the in-frame ones, dropping some. The sample lists 6,000 to 9,000 clones; roughly 80% were seen once. The ends lost 0 bases at V and 3 bases at J; junction bases unmatched: 1. This CDR3 spans 14 amino acids. The germline CDR1 and CDR2 sequences are SGDLS and YYNGEE. The sequencing here drew on CD8+ T cells from blood, taken before liver transplant. This clonotype was obtained from a human donor who received a liver transplant. This chain connects TRBV9 to TRBJ2-7, with 9 bases matching TRBD1. CDR3 amino acids: CASSVGDRVYEQYF. The CDR3 DNA sequence: TGTGCCAGCAGCGTAGGGGACAGGGTCTACGAGCAGTACTTC.